The 22 T cell receptor beta chains presented below share a single source sample, sequenced in a study of T cell responses to AZD1222 COVID-19 vaccine. The protocol was immunoSEQ multiplex PCR, while the TCRdb copy is restricted to in-frame clones and leaves out a portion. Counted here are some 100,000 clones, 85% to 90% occurring once; the ten biggest clones make up approximately 15%. The sample consisted of peripheral blood, taken on day 0 of AZD1222 vaccination. These receptor sequences come from an adult in good health.

This clone was seen only once. The V call is TRBV5-4, the J call TRBJ2-2; 8 nucleotides align to TRBD2. Germline V lookup: CDR1 SGHNT, CDR2 YYREEE (reference sequence). The junction had 4 bases not matched to a gene; V was cut back by 0 bases and J by 6 bases. The CDR3 has 15 residues. This CDR3 reads CASSLAASGPGELFF. CDR3 nucleotides: TGTGCCAGCAGCTTGGCGGCTAGCGGGCCCGGGGAGCTGTTTTTT.

The rearrangement uses TRBV27 and TRBJ2-3, with TRBD2 identical over 9 bases. The germline V gene encodes CDR1 MNHEY and CDR2 SMNVEV (reference sequence). With V trimmed by 6 bases and J by 2 bases, 9 bases remained unmatched. The CDR3 runs 16 residues. The CDR3 region is CASSPRLAAVTDTQYF. In DNA, the CDR3 is TGTGCCAGCAGCCCCCGACTAGCGGCAGTCACAGATACGCAGTATTTT.

The CDR3 region has the DNA TGTGCTAGTGGTTCGCCCGCGGGAGCGTACGAGCAGTACTTC. This encodes CASGSPAGAYEQYF. The chain is built from TRBV12-5 and TRBJ2-7; TRBD2 matches 7 bases. After removal of 4 bases from V and 4 bases from J, the junction contained 7 bases not matched to a gene. The CDR3 contains 14 residues. Germline loops: CDR1 LGHNT, CDR2 FRNRAP.

J is TRBJ1-1 and V is TRBV2; D is possibly TRBD1 (5 bases). V lost 6 bases and J 4 bases, leaving 18 bases between the germline ends. In germline, CDR1 is SNHLY, CDR2 FYNNEI. CDR3 length equals 15 residues. CDR3 sequence: CASSPFTGGSTEAFF. CDR3 coding DNA: TGTGCCAGCAGCCCCTTTACGGGGGGTAGCACTGAAGCTTTCTTT. Drawing the rest from reference TRBV2 and TRBJ1-1, the complete variable domain is EPEVTQTPSHQVTQMGQEVILRCVPISNHLYFYWYRQILGQKVEFLVSFYNNEISEKSEIFDDQFSVERPDGSNFTLKIRSTKLEDSAMYFCASSPFTGGSTEAFFGQGTRLTVV.

V gene TRBV12-1 combines with J gene TRBJ1-3. TRBV12-1 is a pseudogene segment. This CDR3 comprises 14 residues. The CDR3 DNA follows: TGTGCCAGCAGCTCAGCCTGCTCTGGAAACACCATATATTTT. Translating gives CASSSACSGNTIYF.

The rearrangement uses TRBV2 and TRBJ1-2; no reliable D call. The length of the CDR3 is 14 residues. Between the trimmed V and J ends, which lost 3 bases and 3 bases, there was a span of 11 bases. From germline, CDR1 is SNHLY and CDR2 FYNNEI. The CDR3 is CASSEVTSYYGYTF. CDR3 sequence (DNA): TGTGCCAGCAGTGAGGTGACTTCTTACTATGGCTACACCTTC.

The J gene is TRBJ2-2, the V gene TRBV30; TRBD1 agrees at 9 bases. This CDR3 is built from 14 residues. J was trimmed by 6 bases and V by 7 bases; bases with no gene match: 9. Germline V lookup: CDR1 GTSNPN, CDR2 SVGIG (reference sequence). CDR3 nucleotides: TGTGCCTTGACCCGACAGGGGGAGTCCGGGGAGCTGTTTTTT. Translated: CALTRQGESGELFF.

The chain employs TRBV7-9 and TRBJ1-1, with a tentative D call TRBD1 (5 bases). Germline CDR1 and CDR2: SEHNR and FQNEAQ (reference sequence). Trimming took off 4 bases at V and 1 base at J, with 10 bases between the two ends. CDR3 length: 14 residues. The CDR3 is CASSWGIPNTEAFF. Here the CDR3 DNA reads TGTGCCAGCAGCTGGGGCATCCCGAACACTGAAGCTTTCTTT.

This chain connects TRBV30 to TRBJ2-5; 8 bases match TRBD2. Germline loops: CDR1 GTSNPN, CDR2 SVGIG (reference sequence). Trimming took 3 bases from V and 7 from J; bases not matched to a gene: 10. CDR3 size: 14 residues. The CDR3 loop is CAWRTSADPGTQYF. CDR3 bases: TGTGCCTGGAGGACTAGCGCGGATCCGGGGACCCAGTACTTC.

This clone was picked up one time. This chain links TRBV11-3 with TRBJ1-4; no clear D gene. Per the germline V gene, CDR1 is SGHNT and CDR2 is YENEEA. There are 14 residues in the CDR3. Trimming pared 1 base from V and 6 bases from J, leaving 9 bases between. CDR3 protein: CASSLGGWDEKLFF. The CDR3 DNA sequence: TGTGCCAGCAGCTTAGGCGGTTGGGATGAAAAACTGTTTTTT.

CDR3: CASSYGTGGLGETQYF. CDR3 DNA: TGTGCCAGCAGTTACGGGACAGGGGGCTTGGGAGAGACCCAGTACTTC. The chain carries TRBV6-5 and TRBJ2-5, with TRBD1 identical over 12 bases. The CDR3 runs 16 residues. Germline loops: CDR1 MNHEY, CDR2 SVGAGI. Trimming removed 2 bases from V and 4 bases from J; junction bases left unmatched: 5.

The chain is built from TRBV30 and TRBJ1-3; unclear D gene. Germline V gene data show CDR1 as GTSNPN and CDR2 as SVGIG (reference sequence). The CDR3 spans 15 residues. V lost 2 bases and J lost 1, with 12 bases in between. CDR3 coding DNA: TGTGCCTGGAGTTCAAGCAGTACATCTGGAAACACCATATATTTT. Translating gives CAWSSSSTSGNTIYF.

The chain employs TRBV7-3 and TRBJ2-1; D gene uncertain. The germline V gene has CDR1 SGHTA and CDR2 FQGTGA. V lost 0 bases and J lost 6, with 15 bases in between. The CDR3 totals 16 residues. The CDR3 nucleotides read TGTGCCAGCAGCTTAACGGTTGGGTTCGGACCCAATGAGCAGTTCTTC. This gives the protein CASSLTVGFGPNEQFF.

V usage is TRBV5-6 and J usage is TRBJ2-5; weak D call: TRBD1 (6 bases). V was shortened by 0 bases and J by 4 bases, with 7 bases between the two germline ends. CDR1 and CDR2 from the germline V gene are SGHDT and YYEEEE. CDR3 size: 13 residues. The CDR3 region has the DNA TGTGCCAGCAGCTTGGGGGGGCTAGAGACCCAGTACTTC. It is translated as CASSLGGLETQYF.

About this clone itself: Other DNA sequences from this sample encode an identical CDR3 as well. V usage is TRBV5-4 and J usage is TRBJ2-7; 11 bases are a match to TRBD2. The germline gives CDR1 SGHNT, CDR2 YYREEE (reference sequence). J lost 2 bases, V lost 4 bases, and 5 bases had no gene match. This CDR3 is 15 amino acids long. This chain's CDR3 is CASSPGTSGTYEQYF. The CDR3, as DNA: TGTGCCAGCAGCCCCGGGACTAGCGGAACCTACGAGCAGTACTTC.

The chain combines TRBV19 with TRBJ2-1; 9 nucleotides align to TRBD2. Germline V CDR1 and CDR2: LNHDA, SQIVND (reference sequence). The CDR3 sequence is 19 residues long. J gave up 0 bases and V 3 bases, and 12 bases lay outside the gene matches. The CDR3 DNA follows: TGTGCCAGTAGTATGGGGAGGGCTAGCGGGGCTGGCTCCTACAATGAGCAGTTCTTC. It codes for CASSMGRASGAGSYNEQFF.

This clone was observed a single time. The rearrangement links TRBV14 to TRBJ1-2; D may be TRBD1 (6 bases). This CDR3 comprises 13 residues. Trimming left V 6 bases short and J 3 bases short, with 11 bases between. CDR1 SGHDN and CDR2 FVKESK come from the germline V gene. The DNA for the CDR3 is TGTGCCAGCAGTTTACAGGGAGACTATGGCTACACCTTC. It is translated as CASSLQGDYGYTF. Filled out from reference TRBV14 and TRBJ1-2, the complete variable domain reads EAGVTQFPSHSVIEKGQTVTLRCDPISGHDNLYWYRRVMGKEIKFLLHFVKESKQDESGMPNNRFLAERTGGTYSTLKVQPAELEDSGVYFCASSLQGDYGYTFGSGTRLTVV.

The CDR3 loop reads CATSVGELGTGELFF. CDR3 coding DNA: TGTGCCACCAGTGTCGGGGAACTGGGCACCGGGGAGCTGTTTTTT. V and J are TRBV24-1 and TRBJ2-2; tentative D call: TRBD2 (5 bases). Trimming left V 5 bases short and J 4 bases short, with 13 bases between. Germline loops: CDR1 KGHDR, CDR2 SFDVKD. The CDR3 length is 15 residues.

J is TRBJ2-1 and V is TRBV27; 13 positions agree with TRBD2. The CDR3 spans 20 residues. Germline CDR1 is MNHEY and CDR2 is SMNVEV (reference sequence). The V and J ends lost 7 bases and 0 bases, in that order; junction bases with no gene match: 15. CDR3 sequence reads: CASTHPKRTSGSSSYNEQFF. CDR3 coding DNA: TGTGCCAGCACCCACCCCAAGCGGACTAGCGGGAGTTCCTCCTACAATGAGCAGTTCTTC.

The chain couples TRBV20-1 to TRBJ1-5, with D uncertain. Germline V CDR1 and CDR2: DFQATT, SNEGSKA (reference sequence). Between the trimmed V and J ends, which lost 3 bases and 0 bases, there was a span of 9 bases. This CDR3 is 14 amino acids long. The CDR3: CSASVSASNQPQHF. The CDR3 DNA is TGCAGTGCTAGTGTGTCAGCTAGCAATCAGCCCCAGCATTTT.

This rearrangement joins TRBV13 to TRBJ1-1; D not certain. The CDR3 length is 14 residues. Trimming shortened V by 6 bases and J by 1 base, and 12 bases separated the two germline ends. CDR1 is PRHDT, CDR2 FYEKMQ, per germline (reference sequence). CDR3 loop: CASSSLRRNTEAFF. DNA of the CDR3: TGTGCCAGCAGTTCTTTACGTCGGAACACTGAAGCTTTCTTT.

V is TRBV3-1 (or the pseudogene TRBV3-2) and J is TRBJ1-2; D is possibly TRBD1 (6 bases). CDR1 is LGHDT and CDR2 is YNNKEL in the germline V gene (reference sequence). This CDR3 has 13 amino acids. Trimming left V 6 bases short and J 1 base short, with 9 bases between. CDR3 amino acids: CASRLDSNYGYTF. DNA for the CDR3: TGTGCCAGCAGGCTGGACAGTAACTATGGCTACACCTTC.